These 15 T cell receptor beta chains were all obtained from the same sample, sequenced in a study of T cell clones after liver transplantation. The assay was immunoSEQ multiplex PCR, and TCRdb's table has in-frame clones only and misses some. This table has fewer than 110,000 clones, around 84% appearing once. The input for sequencing was CD4+ T cells from blood, taken approximately 43 months after liver transplant. These receptors all come from a human patient who received a liver transplant. Some T cells may possibly be graft donor cells.

This rearrangement joins TRBV5-1 to TRBJ1-2; D may be TRBD1 (6 bases). This CDR3 spans 13 amino acids. V was shortened by 4 bases and J by 5 bases, with 12 bases between the two germline ends. From germline, CDR1 is SGHRS and CDR2 YFSETQ. CDR3 protein: CASSPDRTYGYTF. In DNA, the CDR3 is TGCGCCAGCAGCCCCGACAGGACTTATGGCTACACCTTC.

The rearrangement links TRBV5-1 to TRBJ2-1; D call uncertain. Germline loops: CDR1 SGHRS, CDR2 YFSETQ. The length of the CDR3 is 13 residues. Trimming left V 1 base short and J 8 bases short, with 10 bases between. The DNA of the CDR3 is TGCGCCAGCAGCTTGCGCCAGGCGGATGAGCAGTTCTTC. Its translation: CASSLRQADEQFF.

The rearrangement joins TRBV9 to TRBJ1-4; D is ambiguous. CDR3 length: 15 residues. With 1 base removed from V and 0 bases from J, the gap between germline ends came to 7 bases. Germline V gene lookup returns CDR1 SGDLS and CDR2 YYNGEE. This CDR3 reads CASSVNAATNEKLFF. The CDR3 DNA follows: TGTGCCAGCAGCGTAAATGCAGCAACTAATGAAAAACTGTTTTTT.

The rearrangement joins TRBV12-5 to TRBJ2-3; a possible D gene is TRBD1 (6 bases). This CDR3 has 14 residues. V was cut by 2 bases and J by 1 base, with 7 bases left in between. Germline CDR1 and CDR2: LGHNT and FRNRAP. The CDR3 DNA reads TGTGCTAGTGGTTTGCCAGGGGGCACAGATACGCAGTATTTT. Protein sequence: CASGLPGGTDTQYF.

This clone has just one count. The V and J genes are TRBV7-9 and TRBJ2-3; 8 nucleotides match TRBD2. With 8 bases clipped from V and 4 bases from J, the junction kept 8 bases outside the gene matches. The CDR3 length is 14 residues. Germline V CDR1 and CDR2: SEHNR, FQNEAQ (reference sequence). CDR3 in amino acids: CASRRSGSPDTQYF. CDR3 DNA sequence: TGTGCCAGCCGTCGGAGCGGGAGCCCAGATACGCAGTATTTT.

This clone was counted only a few times. The chain uses TRBV5-1 and TRBJ2-1; D is undetermined. There are 12 residues in the CDR3. Germline values: CDR1 SGHRS, CDR2 YFSETQ. With 4 bases removed from V and 7 bases from J, the gap between germline ends came to 9 bases. CDR3 sequence: CASSKVLNEQFF. In DNA, the CDR3 is TGCGCCAGCAGCAAAGTACTTAATGAGCAGTTCTTC. The full variable domain, its missing parts supplied by reference TRBV5-1 and TRBJ2-1, is KAGVTQTPRYLIKTRGQQVTLSCSPISGHRSVSWYQQTPGQGLQFLFEYFSETQRNKGNFPGRFSGRQFSNSRSEMNVSTLELGDSALYLCASSKVLNEQFFGPGTRLTVL.

The rearrangement links TRBV5-4 to TRBJ2-2; D might be TRBD2 (5 bases). The CDR3 extends over 13 amino acids. V lost 2 bases and J lost 5, with 7 bases in between. Germline CDR1 is SGHNT and CDR2 is YYREEE (reference sequence). The CDR3 nucleotides read TGTGCCAGCAGCTTTACTAGGACCGGGGAGCTGTTTTTT. This translates into CASSFTRTGELFF.

The rearrangement links TRBV19 to TRBJ2-5; TRBD1 agrees at 11 bases. The CDR3 has 14 amino acids. Germline V gene data show CDR1 as LNHDA and CDR2 as SQIVND (reference sequence). Unmatched junction bases numbered 4, after V lost 8 bases and J lost 2 bases. This CDR3 is CASRTGGPQETQYF. The CDR3 nucleotides are TGTGCCAGTCGGACAGGGGGCCCACAAGAGACCCAGTACTTC. The full variable domain, rest sourced from reference TRBV19 and TRBJ2-5, is DGGITQSPKYLFRKEGQNVTLSCEQNLNHDAMYWYRQDPGQGLRLIYYSQIVNDFQKGDIAEGYSVSREKKESFPLTVTSAQKNPTAFYLCASRTGGPQETQYFGPGTRLLVL.

The chain employs TRBV7-9 and TRBJ2-3, with TRBD1 identical over 8 bases. This CDR3 spans 14 amino acids. V lost 5 bases, J lost 6 bases, and 7 bases stayed unmatched. CDR1 and CDR2 (germline): SEHNR, FQNEAQ (reference sequence). CDR3 sequence reads: CASSLRTGSDTQYF. In nucleotides, the CDR3 is TGTGCCAGCAGCCTTCGGACAGGGTCCGATACGCAGTATTTT.

CDR3 nucleotides: TGTGCCAGCAGCTCGGGACAGCTCAGCTCCTACAATGAGCAGTTCTTC. Its protein is CASSSGQLSSYNEQFF. The chain has TRBV5-8 and TRBJ2-1; 7 bases map to TRBD1. Germline CDR1 and CDR2: SGHTS and YDEGEE. The CDR3 covers 16 residues. V lost 3 bases and J lost 0; bases outside the gene matches: 6. Full variable domain (missing parts from reference TRBV5-8 and TRBJ2-1): EAGVTQSPTHLIKTRGQQATLRCSPISGHTSVYWYQQALGLGLQFLLWYDEGEERNRGNFPPRFSGRQFPNYSSELNVNALELEDSALYLCASSSGQLSSYNEQFFGPGTRLTVL.

This clone turned up a few times. J is TRBJ1-5 and V is TRBV19, with D possibly matching TRBD1 (6 bases). This CDR3 region has 17 residues. V was pared by 5 bases and J by 0 bases, with 17 bases between. The V gene's germline CDR1 is LNHDA and CDR2 SQIVND (reference sequence). The CDR3 sequence is CASSPRDTRNSNQPQHF. The CDR3 DNA sequence: TGTGCCAGTAGTCCCCGGGACACCAGAAATAGCAATCAGCCCCAGCATTTT.

This chain links TRBV5-5 with TRBJ2-7, with 15 bases that match TRBD2. The CDR3 covers 17 residues. The germline CDR1 and CDR2 sequences are SGHKS and YYEKEE (reference sequence). The V and J ends lost 8 bases and 4 bases, in that order; junction bases with no gene match: 13. The CDR3 protein is CASNRDRGLAGGYEQYF. DNA for the CDR3: TGTGCCAGTAACCGGGACAGGGGACTAGCGGGAGGATACGAGCAGTACTTC.

With respect to this clone: The same CDR3 also results from other DNA sequences found in this sample. The chain employs TRBV4-3 and TRBJ1-2; tentatively, D is TRBD1 (5 bases). Germline V lookup: CDR1 LGHNA, CDR2 YSLEER. V was cut by 0 bases and J by 6 bases, with 11 bases left in between. The CDR3 runs 14 residues. The CDR3, as DNA: TGCGCCAGCAGCCAAGAACGAGGGGCACATGGCTACACCTTC. Its protein product is CASSQERGAHGYTF.

CDR3 nucleotide sequence: TGTGCCAGCAGCCAAGGGGAGGCTAATGAAAAACTGTTTTTT. Translating gives CASSQGEANEKLFF. The rearrangement uses TRBV4-2 and TRBJ1-4; unclear D gene. The germline CDR1 and CDR2 sequences are LGHNA and YNFKEQ. This CDR3 spans 14 amino acids. Trimming cost V 1 base and J 3 bases, with 6 bases left between them.

This chain links TRBV18 with TRBJ2-7; the D gene could be TRBD1 or TRBD2 (6 bases each). CDR1 and CDR2 (germline): KGHSH, LQKENI. V lost 6 bases, J lost 3 bases, and 18 bases lay in between. The CDR3 totals 15 residues. In nucleotides, the CDR3 is TGTGCCAGCTCGGAGGGTTGGGGGACAAACTACGAGCAGTACTTC. Amino acid sequence: CASSEGWGTNYEQYF.